The 24 T cell receptor beta chains below were found in one sample sequenced in a study of control samples from healthy donors and cancer patients. Profiled with immunoSEQ multiplex PCR; TCRdb holds only in-frame clones, not every one. This sample has 130,000 to 150,000 clones; 75% to 90% occur once, and the top ten carry approximately 9.4%. What was sequenced was blood. These receptors were taken from a woman aged 25 to 45 in good health.

The chain uses TRBV7-8 and TRBJ2-7; a possible D gene is TRBD1 (5 bases). CDR3 size: 16 residues. Germline CDR1 reads SGHVS; CDR2 reads FQNEAQ. Trimming removed 0 bases from V and 5 bases from J, with 17 bases in between. The CDR3 DNA reads TGTGCCAGCAGCTTAGCGAACCCCCAGGGCGTAAACGAGCAGTACTTC. Its translation: CASSLANPQGVNEQYF. The variable domain in full, with the rest retrieved from reference TRBV7-8 and TRBJ2-7, is GAGVSQSPRYKVAKRGQDVALRCDPISGHVSLFWYQQALGQGPEFLTYFQNEAQLDKSGLPSDRFFAERPEGSVSTLKIQRTQQEDSAVYLCASSLANPQGVNEQYFGPGTRLTVT.

The J gene is TRBJ2-7, the V gene TRBV18; D unresolved. The CDR3 runs to 14 residues. The V and J ends lost 1 base and 0 bases respectively, with 7 bases between them. Looked up from germline, CDR1 is KGHSH and CDR2 is LQKENI. Written as DNA, the CDR3 is TGTGCCAGCTCACCACAAGGGTCCTCCTACGAGCAGTACTTC. This sequence encodes CASSPQGSSYEQYF. The whole variable domain, filled in from reference TRBV18 and TRBJ2-7, reads NAGVMQNPRHLVRRRGQEARLRCSPMKGHSHVYWYRQLPEEGLKFMVYLQKENIIDESGMPKERFSAEFPKEGPSILRIQQVVRGDSAAYFCASSPQGSSYEQYFGPGTRLTVT.

This rearrangement joins TRBV5-6 to TRBJ1-2; D is possibly TRBD1 (5 bases). The germline V and J ends were trimmed by 4 bases and 4 bases, with 14 bases remaining between them. This CDR3 region has 14 residues. Germline V gives CDR1 SGHDT, CDR2 YYEEEE. The CDR3, as DNA: TGTGCCAGCAGCCCCGGTTCAGGGATCTATGGCTACACCTTC. It yields the protein CASSPGSGIYGYTF.

The rearrangement joins TRBV14 to TRBJ2-7, with TRBD2 identical over 8 bases. This CDR3 spans 13 amino acids. J lost 3 bases, V lost 4 bases, and 2 bases had no gene match. From germline, CDR1 is SGHDN and CDR2 FVKESK. The CDR3 DNA is TGTGCCAGCAGCCCGGGACTAGGCTACGAGCAGTACTTC. Translation: CASSPGLGYEQYF. Looking up the rest from reference TRBV14 and TRBJ2-7 gives the full variable domain: EAGVTQFPSHSVIEKGQTVTLRCDPISGHDNLYWYRRVMGKEIKFLLHFVKESKQDESGMPNNRFLAERTGGTYSTLKVQPAELEDSGVYFCASSPGLGYEQYFGPGTRLTVT.

The genes are TRBV2 and TRBJ2-1; 8 nucleotides agree with TRBD2. J lost 5 bases, V lost 3 bases, and 3 bases had no gene match. The CDR3 is 14 amino acids. Germline CDR1 is SNHLY and CDR2 is FYNNEI. CDR3 loop: CASSEWREDNEQFF. The CDR3 nucleotides read TGTGCCAGCAGTGAGTGGCGGGAGGACAATGAGCAGTTCTTC.

The chain carries TRBV28 and TRBJ1-5; 7 bases line up with TRBD1. The CDR3 is 17 residues long. In germline, CDR1 is MDHEN, CDR2 SYDVKM. The J segment lost 5 bases and the V segment lost 4 bases, leaving 14 bases of the junction unmatched. CDR3 bases: TGTGCCAGCAGTTCCTTAACAGGGGCCGGACACCATCAGCCCCAGCATTTT. Translation: CASSSLTGAGHHQPQHF. Variable domain in full (rest from reference TRBV28 and TRBJ1-5): DVKVTQSSRYLVKRTGEKVFLECVQDMDHENMFWYRQDPGLGLRLIYFSYDVKMKEKGDIPEGYSVSREKKERFSLILESASTNQTSMYLCASSSLTGAGHHQPQHFGDGTRLSIL.

The chain is built from TRBV5-1 and TRBJ1-1; 8 nucleotides agree with TRBD1. V gave up 4 bases and J gave up 4 bases; unmatched junction bases: 9. The CDR3 contains 15 residues. Per the germline V gene, CDR1 is SGHRS and CDR2 is YFSETQ. The DNA for the CDR3 is TGCGCCAGCAGCCCCGGACAGGGATGGAGCACTGAAGCTTTCTTT. Translation: CASSPGQGWSTEAFF.

The J gene is TRBJ1-1, the V gene TRBV5-1, with D possibly being TRBD1 (6 bases). Trimming cost V 4 bases and J 4 bases, with 14 bases left between them. The CDR3 runs 14 residues. CDR1 and CDR2 from the germline V gene are SGHRS and YFSETQ. The CDR3 nucleotides are TGCGCCAGCAGCACCCCAGGGGTCGCCACTGAAGCTTTCTTT. This translates into CASSTPGVATEAFF. Looking up the rest from reference TRBV5-1 and TRBJ1-1 gives the full variable domain: KAGVTQTPRYLIKTRGQQVTLSCSPISGHRSVSWYQQTPGQGLQFLFEYFSETQRNKGNFPGRFSGRQFSNSRSEMNVSTLELGDSALYLCASSTPGVATEAFFGQGTRLTVV.

CDR3 protein: CSALQTTNTGELFF. CDR3 sequence (DNA): TGCAGCGCCTTACAGACAACGAACACCGGGGAGCTGTTTTTT. This chain links TRBV29-1 with TRBJ2-2; D is ambiguous. CDR1 is SQVTM, CDR2 ANQGSEA, per germline. The CDR3 has 14 amino acids. V was shortened by 7 bases and J by 0 bases, with 12 bases between the two germline ends.

J is TRBJ1-4 and V is TRBV5-1; the D gene is possibly TRBD1 (5 bases). CDR1 and CDR2 (germline): SGHRS, YFSETQ. V was pared by 4 bases and J by 3 bases, with 13 bases between. The CDR3 consists of 15 residues. Here the CDR3 reads CASSRDPGANEKLFF. The CDR3 nucleotides are TGCGCCAGCAGCAGGGACCCGGGAGCTAATGAAAAACTGTTTTTT.

This clone was seen just once. This chain links TRBV6-5 with TRBJ2-5, with D perhaps being TRBD1 or TRBD2 (5 bases each). V dropped 2 bases and J dropped 5 bases, with 9 bases sitting between them. This CDR3 has 13 residues. The germline V gene encodes CDR1 MNHEY and CDR2 SVGAGI. CDR3 sequence reads: CASSYPGTETQYF. The CDR3 DNA sequence: TGTGCCAGCAGTTACCCAGGGACGGAGACCCAGTACTTC.

The V call is TRBV7-6, the J call TRBJ1-3; tentatively, D is TRBD1 (6 bases). Germline assignment: CDR1 SGHVS and CDR2 FNYEAQ. The V gene lost 5 bases and the J gene lost 4 bases, with 15 bases spanning the gap. This CDR3 has 15 residues. CDR3 sequence (DNA): TGTGCCAGCAGCCCCAGGGGTGGGCAAGGAAACACCATATATTTT. Residues: CASSPRGGQGNTIYF.

The rearrangement uses TRBV2 and TRBJ2-3; 7 nucleotides line up with TRBD2. The CDR3 covers 15 residues. CDR1 is SNHLY, CDR2 FYNNEI, per germline. V was pared by 1 base and J by 5 bases, with 6 bases of the junction left unmatched. CDR3 loop: CASSEERREIDTQYF. In DNA form, the CDR3 reads TGTGCCAGCAGTGAAGAAAGGCGGGAGATAGATACGCAGTATTTT.

V and J are TRBV30 and TRBJ1-3, with D possibly being TRBD1 (5 bases). Trimming left V 5 bases short and J 0 bases short, with 8 bases between. Per germline, CDR1 GTSNPN and CDR2 SVGIG (reference sequence). This CDR3 is built from 13 residues. The DNA of the CDR3 is TGTGCCTGGGGGGGTCACTCTGGAAACACCATATATTTT. Translation gives CAWGGHSGNTIYF.

J is TRBJ1-6 and V is TRBV6-4; 10 bases are a match to TRBD1. CDR1 is MRHNA and CDR2 is SNTAGT in the germline V gene. Trimming cost V 0 bases and J 8 bases; bases outside gene matches: 1. The CDR3 is made up of 15 amino acids. The CDR3 loop reads CASSDSTGGDSPLHF. In DNA, the CDR3 is TGTGCCAGCAGTGACTCGACAGGGGGCGATTCACCCCTCCACTTT.

The J gene is TRBJ2-2, the V gene TRBV6-5; 8 bases agree with TRBD2. J lost 7 bases, V lost 3 bases, and 7 bases had no gene match. The CDR3 loop spans 15 amino acids. Germline V lookup: CDR1 MNHEY, CDR2 SVGAGI. This CDR3 reads CASSYPGLGGGELFF. CDR3 sequence (DNA): TGTGCCAGCAGTTATCCGGGACTAGGTGGCGGGGAGCTGTTTTTT.

The chain joins TRBV24-1 to TRBJ1-5; D is unclear. The CDR3 loop spans 13 amino acids. In germline, CDR1 is KGHDR, CDR2 SFDVKD. Trimming pared 0 bases from V and 3 bases from J, leaving 2 bases between. The CDR3 DNA follows: TGTGCCACCAGTGATTTGTTCAATCAGCCCCAGCATTTT. It encodes CATSDLFNQPQHF.

The gene calls are TRBV18 and TRBJ1-5; D gene uncertain. The V and J ends lost 3 bases and 3 bases respectively, with 9 bases between them. Germline V gene lookup returns CDR1 KGHSH and CDR2 LQKENI. The CDR3 spans 14 residues. This CDR3 is CASSPSGDNQPQHF. In DNA, the CDR3 is TGTGCCAGCTCACCGAGTGGAGACAATCAGCCCCAGCATTTT.

V usage is TRBV21-1 and J usage is TRBJ1-4. TRBV21-1 is classified as a pseudogene. This CDR3 is 11 amino acids long. Here the CDR3 DNA reads TGTGCCAGCAGCAGCCGTGGGGGGTGGTTTTTT. Translated, it gives CASSSRGGWFF.

This chain links TRBV2 with TRBJ1-2; D is unresolved. The length of the CDR3 is 16 residues. V was shortened by 2 bases and J by 0 bases, with 13 bases between the two germline ends. Germline V gives CDR1 SNHLY, CDR2 FYNNEI. The CDR3 region has the DNA TGTGCCAGCAGTGAAAGAGGGTATGGCGCTAACTATGGCTACACCTTC. Its protein is CASSERGYGANYGYTF.

The V call is TRBV7-9, the J call TRBJ1-5, with D unresolved. The CDR3 sequence is 16 residues long. Germline CDR1 is SEHNR and CDR2 is FQNEAQ (reference sequence). Trimming removed 1 base from V and 0 bases from J, with 10 bases in between. The CDR3 DNA reads TGTGCCAGCAGCTTAGAGTCGGATTATAGCAATCAGCCCCAGCATTTT. It encodes CASSLESDYSNQPQHF.

This clone occurred a few times. The chain links TRBV7-9 to TRBJ2-7; D possibly matches TRBD1 or TRBD2 (6 bases each). Germline V gene data show CDR1 as SEHNR and CDR2 as FQNEAQ (reference sequence). The CDR3 consists of 15 residues. V lost 1 base to trimming and J lost 3 bases, with 13 bases between them. The CDR3 is CASSLVGGAFYEQYF. CDR3 bases: TGTGCCAGCAGCTTAGTCGGGGGCGCATTCTACGAGCAGTACTTC.

V usage is TRBV28 and J usage is TRBJ1-4, with D unclear. With 5 bases removed from V and 0 bases from J, the gap between germline ends came to 7 bases. Germline CDR1 and CDR2: MDHEN and SYDVKM. The CDR3 consists of 14 residues. CDR3 sequence reads: CASSIPTTNEKLFF. Written as DNA, the CDR3 is TGTGCCAGCAGTATCCCTACAACTAATGAAAAACTGTTTTTT.

The chain combines TRBV5-6 with TRBJ1-1, with D hard to call. Per the germline V gene, CDR1 is SGHDT and CDR2 is YYEEEE. The CDR3 covers 11 residues. The V end was cut by 7 bases, the J end by 5 bases, with 9 bases between. In DNA, the CDR3 is TGTGCCAGCGGCTGGGATACTGAAGCTTTCTTT. Its protein product is CASGWDTEAFF.